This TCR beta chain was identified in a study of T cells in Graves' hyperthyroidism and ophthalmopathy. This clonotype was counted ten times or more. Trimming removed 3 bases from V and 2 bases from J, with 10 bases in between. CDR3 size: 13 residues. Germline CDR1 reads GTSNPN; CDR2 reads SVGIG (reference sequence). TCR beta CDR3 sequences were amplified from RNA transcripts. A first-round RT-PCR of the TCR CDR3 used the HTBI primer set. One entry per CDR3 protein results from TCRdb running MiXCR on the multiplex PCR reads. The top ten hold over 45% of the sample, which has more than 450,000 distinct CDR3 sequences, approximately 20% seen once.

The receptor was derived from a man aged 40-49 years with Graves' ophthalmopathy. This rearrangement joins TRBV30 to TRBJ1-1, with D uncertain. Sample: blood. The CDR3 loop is CAWRFRLNTEAFF. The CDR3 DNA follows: TGTGCCTGGAGGTTCAGACTAAACACTGAAGCTTTCTTT.